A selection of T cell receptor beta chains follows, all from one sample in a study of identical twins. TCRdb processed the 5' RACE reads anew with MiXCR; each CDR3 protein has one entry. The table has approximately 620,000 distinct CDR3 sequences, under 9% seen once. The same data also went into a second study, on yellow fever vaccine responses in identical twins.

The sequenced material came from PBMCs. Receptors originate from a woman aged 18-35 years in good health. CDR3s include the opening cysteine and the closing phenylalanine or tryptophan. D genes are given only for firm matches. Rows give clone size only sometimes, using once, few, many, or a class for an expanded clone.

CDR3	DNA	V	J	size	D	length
CARIYGAGDRDTQYF	TGTGCCAGGATTTATGGGGCAGGGGATAGAGATACGCAGTATTTT	TRBV28	TRBJ2-3	few	.	15
CASSYQSGGTTDTQYF	TGCGCCAGCAGCTACCAGAGCGGGGGAACCACAGATACGCAGTATTTT	TRBV5-1	TRBJ2-3	many	TRBD2	16
CASSPVGGIPYEQYF	TGTGCCAGCAGCCCCGTGGGGGGAATCCCCTACGAGCAGTACTTC	TRBV27	TRBJ2-7	few	.	15
CASSSLTTSPDTQYF	TGTGCCAGCAGTTCCCTGACTACCTCCCCAGATACGCAGTATTTT	TRBV28	TRBJ2-3	few	.	15
CASSEGLAIYEQYF	TGCGCCAGCAGCGAGGGACTAGCGATCTACGAGCAGTACTTC	TRBV5-1	TRBJ2-7	few	TRBD2	14
CSARLAGGPDMEQYF	TGCAGTGCAAGACTAGCGGGAGGGCCCGATATGGAGCAGTACTTC	TRBV20-1	TRBJ2-7	.	TRBD2	15
CASSPERANTEAFF	TGTGCCAGCAGCCCCGAACGGGCGAACACTGAAGCTTTCTTT	TRBV3-1	TRBJ1-1	few	.	14
CASSLGHAGNTIYF	TGCGCCAGCAGCTTGGGACACGCTGGAAACACCATATATTTT	TRBV5-1	TRBJ1-3	many	.	14
CASSQSITGTSGNEQFF	TGCGCCAGCAGCCAAAGTATTACCGGGACTAGCGGTAATGAGCAGTTCTTC	TRBV4-3	TRBJ2-1	many	TRBD2	17
CASSVDGQGANYEQYF	TGTGCCAGCAGCGTAGATGGACAGGGGGCGAACTACGAGCAGTACTTC	TRBV9	TRBJ2-7	few	TRBD1	16
CASRTTRRTSGRGEQYF	TGTGCCAGCAGAACGACGCGGAGGACTAGCGGGAGAGGTGAGCAGTACTTC	TRBV6-1	TRBJ2-7	.	TRBD2	17
CASSLRMPPYEQYF	TGTGCCAGCAGCTTAAGGATGCCCCCCTACGAGCAGTACTTC	TRBV7-9	TRBJ2-7	few	.	14
CASSYSIAGELFF	TGTGCCAGCAGTTACTCGATAGCCGGGGAGCTGTTTTTT	TRBV6-5	TRBJ2-2	many	.	13
CASSSGLLGDTEAFF	TGTGCCAGCAGCTCGGGCCTCCTTGGGGACACTGAAGCTTTCTTT	TRBV6-1	TRBJ1-1	many	.	15
CARIRGPSTYEQYF	TGTGCCAGGATAAGGGGGCCCTCCACCTACGAGCAGTACTTC	TRBV6-1	TRBJ2-7	many	TRBD1	14
CSAADLRGYTF	TGCAGTGCGGCCGACCTGAGGGGCTACACCTTC	TRBV20-1	TRBJ1-2	many	.	11
CASSTHRGDTGELFF	TGTGCCAGCAGCACTCACAGGGGAGACACCGGGGAGCTGTTTTTT	TRBV4-2	TRBJ2-2	few	TRBD1	15
CASSYLDRETSETQYF	TGTGCCAGCAGTTACCTGGACAGGGAAACGTCAGAGACCCAGTACTTC	TRBV6-5	TRBJ2-5	few	TRBD1	16
CSAINGRESSYEQYF	TGCAGTGCTATCAATGGACGGGAATCCTCCTACGAGCAGTACTTC	TRBV20-1	TRBJ2-7	.	.	15
CASGYGVYEQYF	TGTGCCAGCGGATATGGGGTCTACGAGCAGTACTTC	TRBV7-2	TRBJ2-7	.	.	12
CASSYSRGGVETQYF	TGTGCCAGCAGTTACTCCCGGGGGGGGGTGGAGACCCAGTACTTC	TRBV6-5	TRBJ2-5	.	TRBD2	15
CASSFVIVDSPLHF	TGTGCCAGCAGCTTCGTAATTGTGGATTCACCCCTCCACTTT	TRBV11-2	TRBJ1-6	.	.	14
CASQKGPAINYGYTF	TGTGCCAGCCAAAAAGGGCCGGCAATCAACTATGGCTACACCTTC	TRBV28	TRBJ1-2	many	.	15
CASSPDAGGTEAFF	TGCGCCAGCAGCCCGGATGCGGGTGGCACTGAAGCTTTCTTT	TRBV5-1	TRBJ1-1	many	.	14
CASSPADFLTHNEQFF	TGCGCCAGCAGCCCAGCTGACTTCCTGACACACAATGAGCAGTTCTTC	TRBV5-1	TRBJ2-1	.	.	16
CASSPQVKETQYF	TGTGCCAGCAGTCCCCAGGTAAAAGAGACCCAGTACTTC	TRBV12-3/TRBV12-4	TRBJ2-5	many	.	13
CASSPTAGGRPNTGELFF	TGTGCCAGCTCACCAACCGCGGGGGGACGTCCGAACACCGGGGAGCTGTTTTTT	TRBV18	TRBJ2-2	.	TRBD2	18
CASSYSIQGGNEQYF	TGTGCCAGCAGTTACTCGATACAGGGAGGAAACGAGCAGTACTTC	TRBV6-5	TRBJ2-7	.	.	15
CASPPSGAGLDEQYF	TGTGCCAGCCCCCCGTCAGGGGCAGGGCTGGACGAGCAGTACTTC	TRBV28	TRBJ2-7	many	.	15
CSARPGIFYNEQFF	TGCAGTGCTAGACCGGGGATCTTCTACAATGAGCAGTTCTTC	TRBV20-1	TRBJ2-1	few	.	14
CASSHTLAGNYEQYF	TGTGCCAGCAGCCATACTCTGGCAGGAAATTACGAGCAGTACTTC	TRBV14	TRBJ2-7	.	.	15
CASSYSAGDMGGEQFF	TGTGCCAGCAGTTACTCGGCGGGCGACATGGGTGGTGAGCAGTTCTTC	TRBV6-5	TRBJ2-1	many	.	16
CASSDLNIPQGLNYEQYF	TGTGCCAGCAGTGACTTAAACATCCCACAGGGGCTAAACTACGAGCAGTACTTC	TRBV6-4	TRBJ2-7	.	TRBD1	18
CASTSRRVVYNEQFF	TGTGCCAGCACCTCCCGCCGCGTGGTATACAATGAGCAGTTCTTC	TRBV27	TRBJ2-1	many	.	15
CASSETQGWYTGELFF	TGTGCCAGCAGTGAGACACAGGGTTGGTACACCGGGGAGCTGTTTTTT	TRBV25-1	TRBJ2-2	.	.	16
CASSRRGTEYNEQFF	TGTGCCAGCAGCCGGCGCGGGACGGAATACAATGAGCAGTTCTTC	TRBV7-2	TRBJ2-1	.	.	15
CASRPRWTSGILAETQYF	TGTGCCAGCCGACCAAGATGGACTAGCGGGATCTTAGCAGAGACCCAGTACTTC	TRBV10-3	TRBJ2-5	many	TRBD2	18
CASSSQMGTYGNQPQHF	TGTGCCAGCAGTTCCCAAATGGGGACATACGGCAATCAGCCCCAGCATTTT	TRBV12-3/TRBV12-4	TRBJ1-5	many	.	17
CASSLGGSGGIYEQYF	TGTGCCAGCAGTTTAGGCGGTAGCGGGGGGATCTACGAGCAGTACTTC	TRBV27	TRBJ2-7	.	TRBD2	16
CASIPYEQYF	TGTGCCAGCATTCCCTACGAGCAGTACTTC	TRBV25-1	TRBJ2-7	many	.	10
CASSPRTETTGELFF	TGTGCCAGCAGCCCCAGGACAGAAACCACCGGGGAGCTGTTTTTT	TRBV7-3	TRBJ2-2	few	.	15
CATSIPGQHKGNIQYF	TGTGCCACCAGCATACCGGGACAACATAAAGGAAACATTCAGTACTTC	TRBV15	TRBJ2-4	many	.	16
CASSETGGDYGYTF	TGTGCCAGCAGTGAAACAGGGGGGGACTATGGCTACACCTTC	TRBV27	TRBJ1-2	few	TRBD1	14
CASRPTGTSGRAQNIQYF	TGTGCCAGCAGACCGACCGGGACTAGCGGGAGGGCGCAAAACATTCAGTACTTC	TRBV27	TRBJ2-4	few	TRBD2	18
CASSQDPGLAGGLGELFF	TGCGCCAGCAGCCAAGATCCGGGACTAGCGGGGGGGCTCGGGGAGCTGTTTTTT	TRBV4-1	TRBJ2-2	.	TRBD2	18
CASSHHPNTGELFF	TGTGCCAGCAGCCATCATCCGAACACCGGGGAGCTGTTTTTT	TRBV11-2	TRBJ2-2	.	.	14
CASSLGQLGEKLFF	TGTGCCAGCAGCTTGGGACAGCTTGGCGAAAAACTGTTTTTT	TRBV5-6	TRBJ1-4	few	.	14
CASSPSGPNSYEQYF	TGTGCCAGCAGCCCTAGCGGGCCCAACTCCTACGAGCAGTACTTC	TRBV12-3/TRBV12-4	TRBJ2-7	.	TRBD2	15
CSASPPTVLSGNTIYF	TGCAGTGCTAGCCCGCCGACGGTCCTCTCTGGAAACACCATATATTTT	TRBV20-1	TRBJ1-3	.	.	16
CASSLSAGGTSTDTQYF	TGCGCCAGCAGCCTAAGTGCGGGGGGCACTAGCACAGATACGCAGTATTTT	TRBV5-1	TRBJ2-3	few	TRBD2	17
CASSQVVIEDGGYTF	TGCGCCAGCAGCCAAGTTGTAATCGAAGACGGTGGCTACACCTTC	TRBV4-3	TRBJ1-2	few	.	15
CASITREGNEQFF	TGTGCCAGCATTACAAGGGAGGGCAATGAGCAGTTCTTC	TRBV6-5	TRBJ2-1	.	TRBD2	13
CASSPAGGIYNEQFF	TGTGCCAGCAGCCCAGCGGGAGGGATCTACAATGAGCAGTTCTTC	TRBV7-6	TRBJ2-1	many	TRBD2	15
CASSHREWSGELFF	TGTGCCAGCAGCCACAGGGAATGGTCCGGGGAGCTGTTTTTT	TRBV6-2/TRBV6-3	TRBJ2-2	few	.	14